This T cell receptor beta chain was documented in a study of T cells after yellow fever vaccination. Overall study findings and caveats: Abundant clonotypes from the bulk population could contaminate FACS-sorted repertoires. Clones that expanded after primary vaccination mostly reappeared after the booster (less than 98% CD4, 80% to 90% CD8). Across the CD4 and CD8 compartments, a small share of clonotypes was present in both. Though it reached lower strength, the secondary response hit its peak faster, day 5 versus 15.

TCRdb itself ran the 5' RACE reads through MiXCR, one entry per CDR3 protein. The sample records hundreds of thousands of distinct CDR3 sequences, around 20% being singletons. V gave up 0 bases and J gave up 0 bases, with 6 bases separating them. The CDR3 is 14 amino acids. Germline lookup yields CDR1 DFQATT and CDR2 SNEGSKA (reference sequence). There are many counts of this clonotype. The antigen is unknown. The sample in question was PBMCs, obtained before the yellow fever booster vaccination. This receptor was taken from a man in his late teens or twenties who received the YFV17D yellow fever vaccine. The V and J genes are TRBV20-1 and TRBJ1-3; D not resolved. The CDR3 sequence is CSARDGSSGNTIYF. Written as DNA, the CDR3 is TGCAGTGCTAGAGATGGGAGCTCTGGAAACACCATATATTTT.